This entry features one T cell receptor beta chain sequence. Sequence at one end of the junction differs from germline and may be a read error. Germline DNA was also extracted, and blood RNA derived from unsorted whole blood. Patients had chronic HBV infection and were treatment-naive. Preoperatively, peripheral blood was drawn, approximately 4 milliliters in total. Constant-region priming of about 520 ng total RNA yielded TCR beta cDNA. Libraries for TCR beta were built through three nested multiplex PCR rounds, which together made up a slightly modified ARM-PCR procedure. With TRBV1-TRBV30 forward primers and a C-beta reverse primer, the first two PCR rounds were run for approximately 9 cycles each. MiXCR, run by TCRdb on the multiplex PCR reads, gives a single entry per CDR3 protein. The sample lists 250,000 to 400,000 distinct CDR3 sequences, about 62% occurring once. These data originate in a study of tumor-infiltrating lymphocytes in primary liver carcinoma. Study-level information: These patients were men and women whose ages were 30 to 69 years. Samples yielded about 3.5 to 7.5 million productive TCRbeta reads, similar across tissue types.

The germline V gene has CDR1 LGHNA and CDR2 YNFKEQ. The CDR3 extends over 14 amino acids. The rearrangement joins TRBV4-2 to TRBJ1-1; D remains unclear. The source material was peripheral blood. This TCR was recovered from a man aged 35-49 years with primary liver carcinoma and hepatitis B virus infection. The CDR3 nucleotides are TGTGCCAGCAACCAAGGCGGGTTGGACACTGAAGCTTTCTTT. It specifies CASNQGGLDTEAFF.